This T cell receptor (beta chain) was profiled in a study of CD8 T cells in ankylosing spondylitis. General study findings and limits: Disease-linked clones reportedly showed significant enrichment in matched ankylosing spondylitis synovial fluid.

This CDR3 is built from 14 residues. V was clipped by 5 bases and J by 0 bases, with 8 bases between them. This clonotype was seen at least ten times. Its antigen is still unknown. In making TCR beta libraries, quantitative 5'-RACE with molecular barcodes was used. MiXCR, applied by TCRdb to the 5' RACE reads, yields one record per CDR3 protein. Here the sample spans about 260,000 distinct CDR3 sequences, around 25% being singletons. The V call is TRBV12-3 or TRBV12-4, the J call TRBJ1-5; D not certain. The sequence was obtained from a male donor with ankylosing spondylitis or in good health (not recorded which). Sequencing was performed on blood, either unsorted or a sorted T cell fraction (not recorded which). CDR3 loop: CASSRLNSNQPQHF. DNA of the CDR3: TGTGCCAGCAGTCGCTTAAATAGCAATCAGCCCCAGCATTTT.